Sequencing of this TCR beta chain was carried out in a study of T cells in Graves' hyperthyroidism and ophthalmopathy. RNA transcripts yielded amplified TCR beta CDR3 regions. The study used the HTBI primer set for a first-round RT-PCR of the TCR CDR3. Each CDR3 protein is one row after TCRdb ran MiXCR on the multiplex PCR reads. The table lists about 560,000 distinct CDR3 sequences, approximately 44% of them singletons, with 8.2% in the top ten. The germline CDR1 and CDR2 sequences are SGHDN and FVKESK. CDR3 size: 14 residues. The sequencing sample was made of peripheral blood or thyroid tissue (not recorded which). This TCR was recovered from a woman younger than 30 with Graves' hyperthyroidism. V usage is TRBV14 and J usage is TRBJ2-5; 8 bases line up with TRBD2. The CDR3 coding sequence is TGTGCTGTCCCGGGAGGGCTTACCCAAGAGACCCAGTACTTC. Amino acids: CAVPGGLTQETQYF. The whole variable domain, filled in from reference TRBV14 and TRBJ2-5, reads EAGVTQFPSHSVIEKGQTVTLRCDPISGHDNLYWYRRVMGKEIKFLLHFVKESKQDESGMPNNRFLAERTGGTYSTLKVQPAELEDSGVYFCAVPGGLTQETQYFGPGTRLLVL.